Listed below are T cell receptor beta chains from one sample, sequenced in a study of T-cell memory formation after mild COVID-19. TCRdb reanalysed the 5' RACE reads using MiXCR and keeps one entry per CDR3 protein. The sample lists just over 300,000 distinct CDR3 sequences, 15% to 20% occurring once. Sequencing was done on a sample of PBMCs or a T cell subset sorted from them (not recorded which). Every receptor here comes from a man between 18 and 29 years old who had mild COVID-19 (a few samples of this study predate the infection). Cell type and time point are not known. The CDR3 runs from the conserved cysteine through the conserved F or W.

v_call cdr3_length cdr3_aa
TRBV20-1 16 CSARDRRLAGADTQYF
TRBV2 16 CASSHPGSQLHSPLHF
TRBV7-9 15 CASSPLGVPNEKLFF
TRBV7-9 14 CASSPRQESHEQYF
TRBV7-2 15 CASSLTVASTDTQYF
TRBV5-4 13 CASSPRDNYGYTF
TRBV12-2 18 CASRLSGTGGNSSYEQYF
TRBV29-1 14 CSVEESGGNQPQHF
TRBV7-2 13 CASSPGHTDTQYF
TRBV4-1 14 CASSPPGASKKLFF
TRBV7-2 15 CASSLDLFIIGELFF
TRBV20-1 15 CSATPGGAPYNEQFF
TRBV20-1 15 CSARVGSGDGKTQYF
TRBV5-6 14 CASSFAGGEGIQYF
TRBV4-3 17 CASSQDKSIGRGTEAFF
TRBV14 12 CASSQDRAGYTF
TRBV5-1 14 CASSPGQPTDTQYF
TRBV15 13 CATSRFREETQYF
TRBV19 13 CASNRDPREKLFF
TRBV7-9 15 CASSSHSRDYNEQFF
TRBV4-1 16 CASSQGTGFDNQPQHF
TRBV4-3 15 CASSQRGATSEKLFF
TRBV7-2 13 CASSSDRRNGYTF
TRBV12-3/TRBV12-4 13 CASSSRVNYGYTF
TRBV20-1 12 CSAWTGNTEAFF
TRBV4-3 15 CASSQELYSYNEQFF
TRBV20-1 14 CSAISLPSYNEQFF
TRBV4-3 14 CASSQFAENTEAFF
TRBV4-1 14 CASSQGTGEETQYF
TRBV5-1 12 CASGVENYGYTF
TRBV6-6 16 CASSILAGEKQETQYF
TRBV20-1 14 CSARDQGQNTEAFF
TRBV7-9 13 CASSFEVTNGYTF
TRBV29-1 10 CSARNTEAFF
TRBV5-1 13 CASSLDSYNEQFF
TRBV10-2 14 CASSELGINTEAFF
TRBV12-3/TRBV12-4 14 CATLRNGAYNEQFF
TRBV5-1 18 CASSTGGVAGGLNNEQFF
TRBV6-2/TRBV6-3 13 CASRRTGAYEQYF
TRBV29-1 12 CSGDGRGETQYF
TRBV10-3 14 CAISGGATQETQYF
TRBV5-5 14 CASTTRDQSYGYTF
TRBV4-3 13 CASSHSSYNEQFF
TRBV5-6 14 CASGGQGRVETQYF
TRBV12-3/TRBV12-4 13 CASRTPSTDTQYF
TRBV5-1 13 CASSSGTGPEQYF
TRBV12-3/TRBV12-4 14 CASSTDGGNQPQHF
TRBV4-2 14 CASSRTGGVETQYF
TRBV20-1 12 CSADNRANVLTF
TRBV7-2 17 CASSLGARGWAQDTQYF
TRBV27 14 CATTDRASSYEQYF
TRBV6-2/TRBV6-3 13 CASSGLGYTEAFF